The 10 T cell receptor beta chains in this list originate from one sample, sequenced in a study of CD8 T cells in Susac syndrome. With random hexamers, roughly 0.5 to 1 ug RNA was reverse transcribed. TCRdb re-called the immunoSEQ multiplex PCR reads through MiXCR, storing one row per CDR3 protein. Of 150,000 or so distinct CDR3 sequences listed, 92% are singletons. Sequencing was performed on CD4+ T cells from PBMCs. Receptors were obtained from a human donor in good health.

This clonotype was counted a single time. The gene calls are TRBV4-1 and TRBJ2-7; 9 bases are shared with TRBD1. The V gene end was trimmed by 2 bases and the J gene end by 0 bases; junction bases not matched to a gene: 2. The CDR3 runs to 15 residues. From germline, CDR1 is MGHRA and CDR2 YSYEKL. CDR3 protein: CASSQPQGASYEQYF. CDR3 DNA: TGCGCCAGCAGCCAACCACAGGGGGCCTCCTACGAGCAGTACTTC.

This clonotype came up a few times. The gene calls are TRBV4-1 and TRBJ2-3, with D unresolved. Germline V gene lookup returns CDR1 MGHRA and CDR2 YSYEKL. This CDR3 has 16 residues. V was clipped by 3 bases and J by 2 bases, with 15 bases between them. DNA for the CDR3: TGCGCCAGCAGCCACCCCTTTGCCCGTTTCACAGATACGCAGTATTTT. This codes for CASSHPFARFTDTQYF.

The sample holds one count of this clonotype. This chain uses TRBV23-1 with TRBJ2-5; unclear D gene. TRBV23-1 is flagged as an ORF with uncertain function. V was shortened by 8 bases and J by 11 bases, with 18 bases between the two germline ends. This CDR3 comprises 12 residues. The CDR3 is CASGPVLDEQYF. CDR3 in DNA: TGCGCCAGCGGACCCGTCCTAGACGAACAGTACTTC.

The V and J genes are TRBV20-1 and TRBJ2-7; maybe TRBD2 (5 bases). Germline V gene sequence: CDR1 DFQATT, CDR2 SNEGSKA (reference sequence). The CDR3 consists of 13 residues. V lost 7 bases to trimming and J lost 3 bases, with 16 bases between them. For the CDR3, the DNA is TGCAGTGTCCGGACTGACACAGACTACGAGCAGTACTTC. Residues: CSVRTDTDYEQYF.

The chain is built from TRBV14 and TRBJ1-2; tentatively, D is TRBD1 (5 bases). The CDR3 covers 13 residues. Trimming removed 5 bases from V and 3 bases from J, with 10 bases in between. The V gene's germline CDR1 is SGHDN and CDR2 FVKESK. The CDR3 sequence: CASSAGFDYGYTF. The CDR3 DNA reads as TGTGCCAGCAGCGCAGGGTTTGACTATGGCTACACCTTC.

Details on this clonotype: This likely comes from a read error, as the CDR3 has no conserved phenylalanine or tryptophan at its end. The CDR3: CASNQGGAGELFL. The CDR3 nucleotides are TGTGCCAGCAACCAGGGTGGCGCCGGGGAGCTGTTTCTT. V usage is TRBV12-3 or TRBV12-4 and J usage is TRBJ2-2, with D perhaps TRBD1 (5 bases). Trimming removed 7 bases at V and 6 bases at J, with 12 bases between. The CDR3 has 13 amino acids.

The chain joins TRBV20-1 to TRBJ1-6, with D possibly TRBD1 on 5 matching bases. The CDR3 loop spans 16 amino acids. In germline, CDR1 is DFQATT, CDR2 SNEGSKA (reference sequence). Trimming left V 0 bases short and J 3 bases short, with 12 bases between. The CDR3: CSARDAGRSYNSPLHF. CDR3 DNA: TGCAGTGCTAGAGATGCGGGACGGAGCTATAATTCACCCCTCCACTTT.

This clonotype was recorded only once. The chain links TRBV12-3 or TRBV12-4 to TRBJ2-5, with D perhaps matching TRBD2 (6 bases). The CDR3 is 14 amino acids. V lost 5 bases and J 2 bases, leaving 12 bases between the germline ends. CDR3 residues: CASSLWGVQETQYF. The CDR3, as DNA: TGTGCCAGCAGTCTATGGGGGGTACAAGAGACCCAGTACTTC.

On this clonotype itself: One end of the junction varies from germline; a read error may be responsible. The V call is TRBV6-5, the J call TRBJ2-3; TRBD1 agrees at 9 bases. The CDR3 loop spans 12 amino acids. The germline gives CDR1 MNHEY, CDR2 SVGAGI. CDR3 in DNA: TGTGCCAGCAGTACCTGGGACAGGGATCCCACATTT. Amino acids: CASSTWDRDPTF.

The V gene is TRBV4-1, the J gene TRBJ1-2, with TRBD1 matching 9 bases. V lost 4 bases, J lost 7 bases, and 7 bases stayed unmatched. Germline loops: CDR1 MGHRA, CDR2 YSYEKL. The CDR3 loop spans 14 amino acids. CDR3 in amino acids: CASSRTGVLAGYTF. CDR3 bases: TGCGCCAGCAGCCGGACAGGGGTCCTCGCTGGCTACACCTTC.